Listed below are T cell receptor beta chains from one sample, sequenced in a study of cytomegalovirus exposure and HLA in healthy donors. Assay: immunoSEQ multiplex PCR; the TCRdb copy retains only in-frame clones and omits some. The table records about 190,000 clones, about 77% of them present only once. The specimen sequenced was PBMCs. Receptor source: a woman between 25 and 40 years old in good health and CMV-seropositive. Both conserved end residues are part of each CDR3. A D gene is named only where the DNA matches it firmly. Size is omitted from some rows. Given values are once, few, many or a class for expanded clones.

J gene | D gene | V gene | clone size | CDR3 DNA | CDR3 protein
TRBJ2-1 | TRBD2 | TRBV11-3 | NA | TGTGCCAGCAGCCAGGGACTAGCGGGGGCCAATGAGCAGTTCTTC | CASSQGLAGANEQFF
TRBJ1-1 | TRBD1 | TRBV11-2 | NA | TGTGCCAGCAGCTCTATCGGACAGGGCTCCCGCCGGGTCACTGAAGCTTTCTTT | CASSSIGQGSRRVTEAFF
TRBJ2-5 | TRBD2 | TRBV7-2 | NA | TGTGCCAGCAACAGGGGGACTAGCGATTTACACGGGACCCAGTACTTC | CASNRGTSDLHGTQYF
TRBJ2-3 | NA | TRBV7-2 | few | TGTGCCAGCAGCTTAGTGGGGGCTAGCACAGATACGCAGTATTTT | CASSLVGASTDTQYF
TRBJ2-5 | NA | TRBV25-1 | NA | TGTGCCACCGAGGGCCCAGCCCTCCAAGAGGCCCAGTACTTC | CATEGPALQEAQYF
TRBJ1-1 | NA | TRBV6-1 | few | TGTGCCAGCAGCCCAGGGGATAGGGTGAACACTGAAGCTTTCTTT | CASSPGDRVNTEAFF
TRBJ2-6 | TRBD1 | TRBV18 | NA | TGTGCCAGCTCACTCGGGACAGGGAAATTGTCTGGGGCCAACGTCCTGACTTTC | CASSLGTGKLSGANVLTF
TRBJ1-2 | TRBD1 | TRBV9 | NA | TGTGCCAGCAGCACCGGGACAGCGACCAGGGGCTACACCTTC | CASSTGTATRGYTF
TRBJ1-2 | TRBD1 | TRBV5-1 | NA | TGCGCCAGCAGCTTGGTTGGGACAGCCGATGTGTTTTACGGCTACACCTTC | CASSLVGTADVFYGYTF
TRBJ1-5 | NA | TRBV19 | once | TGTGCCAGTCGCGGCGGTCTGCTGGAGCCCCAGCATTTT | CASRGGLLEPQHF
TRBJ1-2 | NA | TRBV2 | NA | TGTGCCAGCAGTGAGAATGCAGGGCCCTATGGCTACACCTTC | CASSENAGPYGYTF
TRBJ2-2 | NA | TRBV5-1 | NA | TGCGCCAGCAGCTTACTCCCGGCGGGGCAAACCGGGGAGCTGTTTTTT | CASSLLPAGQTGELFF
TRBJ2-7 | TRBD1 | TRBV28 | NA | TGTGCCAGCAGTTGGCCCCGGGACAGGGGCCACGAGCAGTACTTC | CASSWPRDRGHEQYF
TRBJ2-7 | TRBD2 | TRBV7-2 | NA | TGTGCCAGCAGCTTAACAGCGGGGGGGCCCGGGTACGAGCAGTACTTC | CASSLTAGGPGYEQYF
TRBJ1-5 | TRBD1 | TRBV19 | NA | TGTGCCAGTAGCCCACCGGGACAGAGCTATCAGCCCCAGCATTTT | CASSPPGQSYQPQHF
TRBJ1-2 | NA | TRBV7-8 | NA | TGTGCCAGCAGCTTAGCCAGGGGACTAGGTCGGACTAACTATGGCTACACCTTC | CASSLARGLGRTNYGYTF
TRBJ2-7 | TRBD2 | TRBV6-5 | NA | TGTGCCAGCAGTGAAGCGGGGACGCAGTACTTC | CASSEAGTQYF
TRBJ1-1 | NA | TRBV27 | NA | TGTGCCAGCACCCCGAGAGGGCACACTGAAGCTTTCTTT | CASTPRGHTEAFF
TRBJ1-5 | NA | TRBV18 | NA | TGTGCCAGCTCACCAGGCGCGGAGAATAGCAATCAGCCCCAGCATTTT | CASSPGAENSNQPQHF
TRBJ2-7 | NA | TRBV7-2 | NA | TGTGCCAGCAGCTTGCTGGGGCTCGCTTACGAGCAGTACTTC | CASSLLGLAYEQYF
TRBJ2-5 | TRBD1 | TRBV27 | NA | TGTGCCAGCAGCGAACAGGGGTACCAAGAGACCCAGTACTTC | CASSEQGYQETQYF
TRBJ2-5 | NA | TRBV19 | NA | TGTGCCAGTAGTATGGCAGAGACCCAGTACTTC | CASSMAETQYF
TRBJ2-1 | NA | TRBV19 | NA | TGTGCCAGTAGAACCCCAGGGTCCCCGAGGACGTTCTTC | CASRTPGSPRTFF
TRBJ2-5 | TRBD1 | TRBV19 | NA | TGTGCCAGTAGTCCCCCGGGCAGGGGGCGGAGGTGGGAGACCCAGTACTTC | CASSPPGRGRRWETQYF
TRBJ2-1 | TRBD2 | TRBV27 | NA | TGTGCCAGCATGGTAGCGGGAGGGAAATACAATGAGCAGTTCTTC | CASMVAGGKYNEQFF
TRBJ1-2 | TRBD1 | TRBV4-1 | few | TGCGCCAGCAGCCAAGGGACAGGGGGTGGCTACACCTTC | CASSQGTGGGYTF
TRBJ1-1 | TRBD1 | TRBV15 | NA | TGTGCCACCAGCGGCACAGGGGTTGAGGACACTGAAGCTTTCTTT | CATSGTGVEDTEAFF
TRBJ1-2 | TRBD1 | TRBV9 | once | TGTGCCAGCAGCGGAACCGGGACAGGGGTCAAAAACTATGGCTACACCTTC | CASSGTGTGVKNYGYTF
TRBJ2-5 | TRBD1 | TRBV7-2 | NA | TGTGCCAGCAGCCCCGCCGACAGGGAACAAGAGACCCAGTACTTC | CASSPADREQETQYF
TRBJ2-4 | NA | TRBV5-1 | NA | TGCGCCAGCAGCTTGGGACGGGGAGAAAACATTCAGTACTTC | CASSLGRGENIQYF
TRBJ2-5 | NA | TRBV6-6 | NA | TGTGCCAGCAGTCCCCGGACAATCCAAGAGACCCAGTACTTC | CASSPRTIQETQYF
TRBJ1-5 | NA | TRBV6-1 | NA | TGTGCCAGCAGTTCCCCTCACACCAGCAATCAGCCCCAGCATTTT | CASSSPHTSNQPQHF
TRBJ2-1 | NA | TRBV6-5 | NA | TGTGCCAGCTGGCGGAGCTCCTACAATGAGCAGTTCTTC | CASWRSSYNEQFF
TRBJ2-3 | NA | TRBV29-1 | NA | TGCAGCGTCACTTTCACGGATACGCAGTATTTT | CSVTFTDTQYF
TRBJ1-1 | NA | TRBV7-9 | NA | TGTGCCAGCAGCTCACCGGGAGATGAAGCTTTCTTT | CASSSPGDEAFF
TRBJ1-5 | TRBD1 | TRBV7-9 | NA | TGTGCCAGCAGTCCTACAGGGGGCCAAGCGGGCCTGCATTTT | CASSPTGGQAGLHF
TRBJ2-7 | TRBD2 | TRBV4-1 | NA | TGCGCCAGCAGCCAACTTCCGGGACTAGGGGCCCTCTACGAGCAGTACTTC | CASSQLPGLGALYEQYF
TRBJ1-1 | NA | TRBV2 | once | TGTGCCAGCAGCGCTGACCTAGATCGGTGGGACACTGAAGCTTTCTTT | CASSADLDRWDTEAFF
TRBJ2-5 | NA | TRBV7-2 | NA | TGTGCCAGCAGCTTAGCGCGCGGGTATGAGACCCAGTACTTC | CASSLARGYETQYF
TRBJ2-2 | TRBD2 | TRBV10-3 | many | TGTGCCACCAGCACGAGCGGGAGGGACACCGGGGAGCTGTTTTTT | CATSTSGRDTGELFF
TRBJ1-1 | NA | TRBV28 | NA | TGTGCCGGCAGTTTATTCCGGGAGATTGAAATTTTGGGAGCTTTCTTT | CAGSLFREIEILGAFF
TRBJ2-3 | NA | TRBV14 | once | TGTGCCAGCAGCCGTCTCCAGGGGGGTACGCAGTATTTT | CASSRLQGGTQYF
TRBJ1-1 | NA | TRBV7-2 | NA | TGTGCCAGCAGCTCAGGCGCCAGGGCCATGAACACTGAAGCTTTCTTT | CASSSGARAMNTEAFF
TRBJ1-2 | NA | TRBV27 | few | TGTGCCAGCAGTTTTAAAGGGGGGGTCTATGGCTACACCTTC | CASSFKGGVYGYTF
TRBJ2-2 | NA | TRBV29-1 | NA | TGCAGCGCAACACCGGGCACCGGGGAGCTGTTTTTT | CSATPGTGELFF
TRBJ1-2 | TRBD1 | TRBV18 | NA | TGTGCCAGCTCACCACCGGGACAGCCAAAGAACTATGGCTACACCTTC | CASSPPGQPKNYGYTF
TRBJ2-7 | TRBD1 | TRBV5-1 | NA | TGCGCCAGCAGCCGGGGACAGAGCCCCTACGAGCAGTACTTC | CASSRGQSPYEQYF
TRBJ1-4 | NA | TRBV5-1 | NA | TGCGCCAGCAGCTTGGGACAGGCAACTAATGAAAAACTGTTTTTT | CASSLGQATNEKLFF
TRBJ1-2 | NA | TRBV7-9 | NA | TGTGCCAGCAGCTTAGGCGATATTCGGGGATATGGCTACACCTTC | CASSLGDIRGYGYTF
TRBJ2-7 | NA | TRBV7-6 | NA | TGTGCCAGCAGCTTAGGCGAGACCTACGAGCAGTACTTC | CASSLGETYEQYF
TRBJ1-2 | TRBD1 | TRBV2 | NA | TGTGCCAGCATCGACGGACAGGGACGGTATGGCTACACCTTC | CASIDGQGRYGYTF
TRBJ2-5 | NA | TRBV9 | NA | TGTGCCAGCAGCGTAGCCCTTGAGACCCAGTACTTC | CASSVALETQYF
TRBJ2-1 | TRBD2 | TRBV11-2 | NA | TGTGCCAGCAGCTCTGTGGGACTAGCGGGAGACAATGAGCAGTTCTTC | CASSSVGLAGDNEQFF
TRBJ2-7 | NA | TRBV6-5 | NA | TGTGCCAGCAGTTACTCGACAGGCGGCACCTACGAGCAGTACTTC | CASSYSTGGTYEQYF
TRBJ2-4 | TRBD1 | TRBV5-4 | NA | TGTGCCACCGGCACCGGGACAGGGACATTTGTTCAGTACTTC | CATGTGTGTFVQYF
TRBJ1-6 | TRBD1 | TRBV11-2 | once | TGTGCCAGCAGCTTCTTAGGACAGGGCTTTTCACCCCTCCACTTT | CASSFLGQGFSPLHF
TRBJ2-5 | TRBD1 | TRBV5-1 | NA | TGCGCCAGCAGCTTGGTGACAGGGGGGTTCGAGACCCAGTACTTC | CASSLVTGGFETQYF
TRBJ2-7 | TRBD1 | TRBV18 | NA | TGTGCCAGCTCAGAAGGGACAGCTTCCTACGAGCAGTACTTC | CASSEGTASYEQYF
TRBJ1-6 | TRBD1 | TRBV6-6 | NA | TGTGCCAGCAGTTTCAGGGACAGGGACTCACCCCTCCACTTT | CASSFRDRDSPLHF